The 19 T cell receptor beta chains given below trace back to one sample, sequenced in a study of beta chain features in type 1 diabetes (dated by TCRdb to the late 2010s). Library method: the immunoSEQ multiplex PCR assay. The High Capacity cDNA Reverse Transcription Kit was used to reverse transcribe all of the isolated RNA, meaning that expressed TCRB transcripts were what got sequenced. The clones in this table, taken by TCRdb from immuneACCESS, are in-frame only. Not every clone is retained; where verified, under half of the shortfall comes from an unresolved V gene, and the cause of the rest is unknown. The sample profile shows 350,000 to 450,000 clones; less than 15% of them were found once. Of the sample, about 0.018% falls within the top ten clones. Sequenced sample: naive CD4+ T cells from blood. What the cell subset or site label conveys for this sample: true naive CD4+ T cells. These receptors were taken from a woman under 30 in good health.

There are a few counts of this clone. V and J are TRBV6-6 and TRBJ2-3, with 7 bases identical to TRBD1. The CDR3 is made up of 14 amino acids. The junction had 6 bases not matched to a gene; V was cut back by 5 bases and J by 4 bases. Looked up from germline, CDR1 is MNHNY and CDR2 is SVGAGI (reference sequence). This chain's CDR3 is CASSARQGADTQYF. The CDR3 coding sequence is TGTGCCAGCAGTGCGCGACAGGGAGCAGATACGCAGTATTTT.

The CDR3 sequence is CSAQRTSGFKGEQFF. Written as DNA, the CDR3 is TGCAGCGCCCAACGGACTAGCGGGTTTAAGGGGGAGCAGTTCTTC. The V and J genes are TRBV29-1 and TRBJ2-1; 11 nucleotides align to TRBD2. The CDR3 is made up of 15 amino acids. The germline V gene encodes CDR1 SQVTM and CDR2 ANQGSEA. The ends lost 7 bases at V and 10 bases at J; junction bases unmatched: 15.

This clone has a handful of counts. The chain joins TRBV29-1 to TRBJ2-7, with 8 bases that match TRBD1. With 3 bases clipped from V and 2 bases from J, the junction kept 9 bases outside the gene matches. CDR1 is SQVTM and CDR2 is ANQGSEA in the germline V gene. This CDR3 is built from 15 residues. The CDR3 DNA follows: TGCAGCGTTGACCTAACCGGGACAGGCGCCTACGAGCAGTACTTC. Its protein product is CSVDLTGTGAYEQYF.

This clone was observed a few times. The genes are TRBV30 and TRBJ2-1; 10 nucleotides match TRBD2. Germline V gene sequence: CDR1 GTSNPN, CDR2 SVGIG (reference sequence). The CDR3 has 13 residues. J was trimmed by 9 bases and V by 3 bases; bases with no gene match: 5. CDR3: CAWRLAGAGEQFF. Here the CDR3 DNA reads TGTGCCTGGAGGCTAGCGGGAGCGGGTGAGCAGTTCTTC. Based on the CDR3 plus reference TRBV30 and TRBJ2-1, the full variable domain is SQTIHQWPATLVQPVGSPLSLECTVEGTSNPNLYWYRQAAGRGLQLLFYSVGIGQISSEVPQNLSASRPQDRQFILSSKKLLLSDSGFYLCAWRLAGAGEQFFGPGTRLTVL.

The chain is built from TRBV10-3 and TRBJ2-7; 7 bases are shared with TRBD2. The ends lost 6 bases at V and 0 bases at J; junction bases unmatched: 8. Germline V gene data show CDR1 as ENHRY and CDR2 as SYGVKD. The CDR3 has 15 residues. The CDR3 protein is CAIRAGTTLSYEQYF. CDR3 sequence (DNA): TGTGCCATCAGAGCGGGGACTACCCTCTCCTACGAGCAGTACTTC.

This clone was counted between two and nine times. The CDR3 loop reads CASSDWTGRGLSNQPQHF. CDR3 bases: TGTGCCAGCAGCGACTGGACAGGGAGGGGTTTGAGCAATCAGCCCCAGCATTTT. The chain carries TRBV28 and TRBJ1-5; 8 bases are shared with TRBD1. In germline, CDR1 is MDHEN, CDR2 SYDVKM. Germline trimming cut 6 bases from V and 1 base from J; bases unmatched to any gene: 14. The CDR3 extends over 18 amino acids.

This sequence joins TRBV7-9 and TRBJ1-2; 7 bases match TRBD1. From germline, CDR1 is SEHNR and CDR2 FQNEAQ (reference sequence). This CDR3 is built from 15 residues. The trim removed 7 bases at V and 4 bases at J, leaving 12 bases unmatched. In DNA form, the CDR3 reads TGTGCCAGCAACAAGGGGGACAGCTTCTCCTATGGCTACACCTTC. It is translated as CASNKGDSFSYGYTF.

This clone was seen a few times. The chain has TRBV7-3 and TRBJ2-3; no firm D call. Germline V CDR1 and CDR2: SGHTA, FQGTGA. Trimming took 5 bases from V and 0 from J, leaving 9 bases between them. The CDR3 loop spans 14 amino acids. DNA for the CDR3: TGTGCCAGCAGCCCGTCCACTAGCACAGATACGCAGTATTTT. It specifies CASSPSTSTDTQYF.

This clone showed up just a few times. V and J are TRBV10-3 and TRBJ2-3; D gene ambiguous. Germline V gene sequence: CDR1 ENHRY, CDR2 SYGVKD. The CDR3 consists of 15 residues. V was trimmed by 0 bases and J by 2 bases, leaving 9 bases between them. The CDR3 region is CAISESEQLTDTQYF. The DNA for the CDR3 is TGTGCCATCAGTGAGTCCGAGCAACTCACAGATACGCAGTATTTT.

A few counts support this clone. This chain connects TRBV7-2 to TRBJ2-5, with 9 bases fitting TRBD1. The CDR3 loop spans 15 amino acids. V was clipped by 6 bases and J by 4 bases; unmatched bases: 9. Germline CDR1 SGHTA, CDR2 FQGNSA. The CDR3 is CASSRGGTGRETQYF. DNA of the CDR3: TGTGCCAGCAGTAGGGGCGGGACAGGGAGAGAGACCCAGTACTTC.

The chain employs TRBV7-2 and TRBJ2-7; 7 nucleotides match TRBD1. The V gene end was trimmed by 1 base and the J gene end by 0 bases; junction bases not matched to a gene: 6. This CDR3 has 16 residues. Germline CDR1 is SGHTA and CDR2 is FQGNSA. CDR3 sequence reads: CASSLGGTVPSYEQYF. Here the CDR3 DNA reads TGTGCCAGCAGCTTAGGAGGGACAGTCCCCTCCTACGAGCAGTACTTC.

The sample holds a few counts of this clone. For the CDR3, the DNA is TGCAGCGCCACCATGGGCGACAGGGCAACTGAAGCTTTCTTT. Protein product: CSATMGDRATEAFF. This rearrangement joins TRBV29-1 to TRBJ1-1, with 7 nucleotides matching TRBD1. This CDR3 has 14 amino acids. CDR1 and CDR2 from the germline V gene are SQVTM and ANQGSEA. The junction had 13 bases not matched to a gene; V was cut back by 7 bases and J by 5 bases.

CDR3 protein: CSVRQGRSAYEQYF. The CDR3 DNA reads TGCAGCGTAAGACAGGGCAGGTCGGCCTACGAGCAGTACTTC. J is TRBJ2-7 and V is TRBV29-1; 7 nucleotides line up with TRBD1. The J segment lost 2 bases and the V segment lost 6 bases, leaving 10 bases of the junction unmatched. Germline values: CDR1 SQVTM, CDR2 ANQGSEA. The CDR3 runs 14 residues.

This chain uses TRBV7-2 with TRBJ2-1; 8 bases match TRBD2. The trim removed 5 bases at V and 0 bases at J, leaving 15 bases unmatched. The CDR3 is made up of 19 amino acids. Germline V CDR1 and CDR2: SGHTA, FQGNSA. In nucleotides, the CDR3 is TGTGCCAGCAGCCTTAACTTAGCGGGATCGTCCAGCTCCTACAATGAGCAGTTCTTC. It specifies CASSLNLAGSSSSYNEQFF.

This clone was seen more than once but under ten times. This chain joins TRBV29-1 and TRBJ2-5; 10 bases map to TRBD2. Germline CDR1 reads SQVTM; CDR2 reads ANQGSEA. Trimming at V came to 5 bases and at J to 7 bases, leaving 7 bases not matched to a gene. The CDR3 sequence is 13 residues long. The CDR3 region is CSVPGLAFSTQYF. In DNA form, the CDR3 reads TGCAGCGTTCCGGGACTAGCGTTTTCGACCCAGTACTTC.

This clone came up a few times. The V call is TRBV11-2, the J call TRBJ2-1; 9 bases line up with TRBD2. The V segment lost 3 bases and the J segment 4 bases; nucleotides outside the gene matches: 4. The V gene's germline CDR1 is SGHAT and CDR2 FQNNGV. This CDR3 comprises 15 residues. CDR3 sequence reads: CASSFTSGRYNEQFF. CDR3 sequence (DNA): TGTGCCAGCAGCTTCACGAGCGGGAGGTACAATGAGCAGTTCTTC. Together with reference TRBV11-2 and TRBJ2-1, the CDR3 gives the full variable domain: EAGVAQSPRYKIIEKRQSVAFWCNPISGHATLYWYQQILGQGPKLLIQFQNNGVVDDSQLPKDRFSAERLKGVDSTLKIQPAKLEDSAVYLCASSFTSGRYNEQFFGPGTRLTVL.

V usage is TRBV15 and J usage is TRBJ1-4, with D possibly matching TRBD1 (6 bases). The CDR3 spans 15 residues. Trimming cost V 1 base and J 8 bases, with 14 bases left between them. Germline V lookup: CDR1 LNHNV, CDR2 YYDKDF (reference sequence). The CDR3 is CATSRGGGGAEKLFF. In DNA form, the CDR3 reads TGTGCCACCAGCAGAGGTGGTGGGGGGGCGGAAAAACTGTTTTTT.

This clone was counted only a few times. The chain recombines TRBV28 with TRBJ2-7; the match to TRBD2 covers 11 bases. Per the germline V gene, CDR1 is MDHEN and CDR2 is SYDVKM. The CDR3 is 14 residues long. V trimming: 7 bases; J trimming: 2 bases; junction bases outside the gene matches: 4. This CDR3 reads CASTGTSGTYEQYF. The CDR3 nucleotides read TGTGCCAGCACTGGGACTAGCGGAACCTACGAGCAGTACTTC.

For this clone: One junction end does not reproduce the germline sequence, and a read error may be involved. The DNA for the CDR3 is TGTGCCTGGGGACCGGGACAGGGGAAGGTGAGGGTTTTT. This encodes CAWGPGQGKVRVF. The chain recombines TRBV30 with TRBJ1-4; 10 bases are a match to TRBD1. Germline CDR1 GTSNPN, CDR2 SVGIG (reference sequence). The CDR3 has 13 residues. Full variable domain (rest looked up from reference TRBV30 and TRBJ1-4): SQTIHQWPATLVQPVGSPLSLECTVEGTSNPNLYWYRQAAGRGLQLLFYSVGIGQISSEVPQNLSASRPQDRQFILSSKKLLLSDSGFYLCAWGPGQGKVRVFGSGTQLSVL.